This T cell receptor beta chain was found in a study of blood T cell repertoires in COVID-19. Across the study: COVID-19 samples from acute and convalescent phases originated in the United States, Italy and Spain.

Original analysis: Counts of nucleated cells, estimated from reference gene primer amplification, were obtained. Here immunoSEQ multiplex PCR was the method, and the copy in TCRdb shows in-frame clones only, minus some. Clone size and the V and J calls come from that table; the DNA yielded D and trimming. Of about 220,000 clones in the sample, roughly 84% were seen once. Sequencing was performed on peripheral blood. The TCR sequence derives from a man aged 30 to 45 with active or convalescent COVID-19.

The CDR3 loop reads CSVGAVTGELFF. In DNA, the CDR3 is TGCAGCGTTGGTGCAGTCACCGGGGAGCTGTTTTTT. The chain links TRBV29-1 to TRBJ2-2; D is uncertain. CDR3 length: 12 residues. Trimming removed 4 bases at V and 4 bases at J, with 7 bases between. Germline CDR1 reads SQVTM; CDR2 reads ANQGSEA.